The 30 T cell receptor beta chains reported below all come from one sample, sequenced in a study of glioma-infiltrating T cells after dendritic cell vaccination. TCRdb's copy holds only in-frame clones and misses some; the assay was immunoSEQ multiplex PCR. The table lists 60,000 or so clones, more than 75% of them singletons. Documented time point: after dendritic cell vaccination, including at tumor progression/relapse. The sequencing here drew on blood, taken after dendritic cell vaccination. The source is a human donor with glioblastoma.

A word on this clone: Other DNA sequences in the sample encode the same CDR3. The chain couples TRBV6-4 to TRBJ2-1, with TRBD2 matching 10 bases. The CDR3 totals 15 residues. CDR1 and CDR2 (germline): MRHNA, SNTAGT. V shed 4 bases, J shed 5 bases, and the junction held 5 bases outside the gene matches. CDR3 sequence: CASSGGTSGNNEQFF. CDR3 in DNA: TGTGCCAGCAGTGGAGGCACTAGCGGGAACAATGAGCAGTTCTTC.

V usage is TRBV19 and J usage is TRBJ1-1; tentatively, D is TRBD1 (5 bases). V dropped 11 bases and J dropped 0 bases, with 16 bases sitting between them. Looked up from germline, CDR1 is LNHDA and CDR2 is SQIVND (reference sequence). The CDR3 runs to 14 residues. CDR3 sequence (DNA): TGTGCCGTCAGGCAGGGTAGCTTGAACACTGAAGCTTTCTTT. Residues: CAVRQGSLNTEAFF.

This chain uses TRBV21-1 with TRBJ2-2; TRBD1, as called in the table, went unchecked against the DNA. TRBV21-1 is a pseudogene. The CDR3 is made up of 21 amino acids. DNA for the CDR3: TGTGCCAGCAGCAAAGAAGTTGAGAGGACAGGGAACCTATTTGTTCCCGGGGAGCTGTTTTTT. Protein sequence: CASSKEVERTGNLFVPGELFF.

V and J are TRBV27 and TRBJ2-4; possibly TRBD1 for D (5 bases). Trimming cost V 6 bases and J 0 bases, with 12 bases left between them. The CDR3 loop spans 15 amino acids. CDR1 MNHEY and CDR2 SMNVEV come from the germline V gene (reference sequence). The CDR3 spells CASRSQGAAKNIQYF. The CDR3 DNA reads as TGTGCCAGCAGATCCCAAGGGGCAGCCAAAAACATTCAGTACTTC.

V and J are TRBV7-2 and TRBJ1-2, with D possibly matching TRBD1 (5 bases). The CDR3 runs 15 residues. The germline V gene has CDR1 SGHTA and CDR2 FQGNSA. V lost 0 bases to trimming and J lost 1 base, with 9 bases between them. The CDR3 sequence is CASSLADTLNYGYTF. For the CDR3, the DNA is TGTGCCAGCAGCTTAGCGGACACACTTAACTATGGCTACACCTTC.

This clone was counted between two and nine times. The chain couples TRBV27 to TRBJ1-4, with 9 bases identical to TRBD1. The CDR3 length is 13 residues. Germline V lookup: CDR1 MNHEY, CDR2 SMNVEV (reference sequence). V trimming: 8 bases; J trimming: 8 bases; junction bases outside the gene matches: 6. CDR3 protein: CASRQGGREKLFF. In nucleotides, the CDR3 is TGTGCCAGCCGACAGGGGGGACGAGAAAAACTGTTTTTT.

As to this clone: An end of the junction differs from the germline gene, which may be a read error. The CDR3 sequence: CASSPLADEQFF. The CDR3 DNA sequence: TGTGCCAGCTCGCCACTAGCGGACGAGCAGTTCTTC. The chain recombines TRBV18 with TRBJ2-1, with 8 bases that match TRBD2. CDR3 length: 12 amino acids. Germline lookup yields CDR1 KGHSH and CDR2 LQKENI. The complete variable domain, with remaining parts taken from reference TRBV18 and TRBJ2-1, reads NAGVMQNPRHLVRRRGQEARLRCSPMKGHSHVYWYRQLPEEGLKFMVYLQKENIIDESGMPKERFSAEFPKEGPSILRIQQVVRGDSAAYFCASSPLADEQFFGPGTRLTVL.

The genes are TRBV19 and TRBJ1-5; D may be TRBD1 (6 bases). The V gene lost 10 bases and the J gene lost 2 bases, with 18 bases spanning the gap. CDR3 size: 15 residues. Per the germline V gene, CDR1 is LNHDA and CDR2 is SQIVND (reference sequence). Here the CDR3 DNA reads TGTGCCACCATCCCCCAGGGGTTCGGCAATCAGCCCCAGCATTTT. It translates to CATIPQGFGNQPQHF. Filled out from reference TRBV19 and TRBJ1-5, the complete variable domain reads DGGITQSPKYLFRKEGQNVTLSCEQNLNHDAMYWYRQDPGQGLRLIYYSQIVNDFQKGDIAEGYSVSREKKESFPLTVTSAQKNPTAFYLCATIPQGFGNQPQHFGDGTRLSIL.

This clone was detected only once. The chain links TRBV6-5 to TRBJ1-1; TRBD1 matches 7 bases. This CDR3 is 14 amino acids long. Looked up from germline, CDR1 is MNHEY and CDR2 is SVGAGI. After removal of 5 bases from V and 0 bases from J, the junction contained 3 bases not matched to a gene. CDR3 protein: CASSLTGMNTEAFF. In nucleotides, the CDR3 is TGTGCCAGCAGTCTGACAGGGATGAACACTGAAGCTTTCTTT.

The chain joins TRBV30 to TRBJ2-7, with 9 bases identical to TRBD2. The CDR3 extends over 13 amino acids. J was trimmed by 4 bases and V by 2 bases; bases with no gene match: 3. Per the germline V gene, CDR1 is GTSNPN and CDR2 is SVGIG (reference sequence). Here the CDR3 DNA reads TGTGCCTGGAGTAAGGCGGGGGGGTACGAGCAGTACTTC. Translated, it gives CAWSKAGGYEQYF.

V and J are TRBV18 and TRBJ2-2; weak D call: TRBD2 (6 bases). Germline V gives CDR1 KGHSH, CDR2 LQKENI. Trimming took 2 bases from V and 4 from J, leaving 8 bases between them. This CDR3 has 14 amino acids. CDR3 DNA: TGTGCCAGCTCACCAGCGGGGACCACCGGGGAGCTGTTTTTT. Translating gives CASSPAGTTGELFF.

This clone was detected once. The gene calls are TRBV15 and TRBJ1-5; D is possibly TRBD1 (5 bases). V was pared by 0 bases and J by 8 bases, with 14 bases between. The CDR3 covers 15 residues. CDR1 is LNHNV and CDR2 is YYDKDF in the germline V gene (reference sequence). Here the CDR3 reads CATSRDRRDSEPQHF. In DNA, the CDR3 is TGTGCCACCAGCAGAGATCGGAGGGACTCGGAGCCCCAGCATTTT.

CDR3 sequence reads: CSVNRDRGFTDTQYF. The CDR3 nucleotides read TGCAGCGTCAACCGGGACAGGGGTTTCACAGATACGCAGTATTTT. The chain combines TRBV29-1 with TRBJ2-3, with 10 bases lining up with TRBD1. The length of the CDR3 is 15 residues. The V gene's germline CDR1 is SQVTM and CDR2 ANQGSEA. Trimming took 6 bases from V and 2 from J; bases not matched to a gene: 8.

J is TRBJ2-3 and V is TRBV6-4; D is possibly TRBD1 (6 bases). Between the trimmed V and J ends, which lost 0 bases and 7 bases, there was a span of 11 bases. Germline assignment: CDR1 MRHNA and CDR2 SNTAGT. The length of the CDR3 is 14 residues. CDR3 region: CASSDSGARNTQYF. The CDR3 bases are TGTGCCAGCAGTGACTCGGGGGCCCGAAATACGCAGTATTTT.

J is TRBJ1-6 and V is TRBV7-2; no reliable D call. The germline CDR1 and CDR2 sequences are SGHTA and FQGNSA. CDR3 size: 14 residues. The V end lost 2 bases, the J end lost 14 bases, and 16 bases lay between the germline ends. CDR3 loop: CASSLNGGMATLHF. The CDR3 bases are TGTGCCAGCAGCTTAAACGGAGGGATGGCGACCCTCCACTTT.

As regards this clone: Other DNA sequences of this sample code for an identical CDR3. The J gene is TRBJ1-6, the V gene TRBV10-3; D gene unclear. The CDR3 covers 13 residues. Trimming took off 7 bases at V and 6 bases at J, with 10 bases between the two ends. Germline CDR1 is ENHRY and CDR2 is SYGVKD. This CDR3 reads CAITPNSNSPLHF. Here the CDR3 DNA reads TGTGCCATCACCCCGAACAGTAATTCACCCCTCCACTTT.

CDR3 region: CASSPLGGSSTTGELFF. The CDR3 bases are TGTGCCAGCAGCCCGTTGGGCGGGAGTTCAACCACCGGGGAGCTGTTTTTT. The chain employs TRBV7-2 and TRBJ2-2; 7 bases align to TRBD2. V dropped 5 bases and J dropped 4; count of bases not matched to a gene: 13. The CDR3 contains 17 residues. Germline CDR1 is SGHTA and CDR2 is FQGNSA.

The genes are TRBV5-4 and TRBJ2-6; weak D call: TRBD1 (5 bases). CDR3 length: 17 amino acids. Trimming cost V 5 bases and J 1 base, with 16 bases left between them. CDR1 SGHNT and CDR2 YYREEE come from the germline V gene (reference sequence). The CDR3 region is CASRGQGIGSGANVLTF. The CDR3 DNA reads TGTGCCAGCAGAGGGCAGGGAATAGGGTCTGGGGCCAACGTCCTGACTTTC.

J is TRBJ2-5 and V is TRBV2, with 9 positions matching TRBD2. The germline CDR1 and CDR2 sequences are SNHLY and FYNNEI. This CDR3 contains 15 residues. The V and J ends lost 4 bases and 1 base, in that order; junction bases with no gene match: 4. The CDR3 nucleotides read TGTGCCAGCAGTGTTCCTAGCGGGGCCCAAGAGACCCAGTACTTC. It specifies CASSVPSGAQETQYF.

The table lists this clone with a few counts. The rearrangement links TRBV11-2 to TRBJ1-2; D ambiguous. Trimming removed 4 bases at V and 6 bases at J, with 6 bases between. Per germline, CDR1 SGHAT and CDR2 FQNNGV. The CDR3 loop spans 11 amino acids. This CDR3 reads CASSWRDGYTF. For the CDR3, the DNA is TGTGCCAGCAGCTGGAGGGATGGCTACACCTTC.

The chain recombines TRBV4-3 with TRBJ2-7; a weak D match, TRBD1 (6 bases). CDR3 length equals 16 residues. V lost 0 bases and J 3 bases, leaving 15 bases between the germline ends. Germline CDR1 reads LGHNA; CDR2 reads YSLEER. The CDR3 sequence is CASSQDAQGNFYEQYF. CDR3 nucleotides: TGCGCCAGCAGCCAAGACGCGCAGGGGAATTTCTACGAGCAGTACTTC.

The chain couples TRBV9 to TRBJ2-3; 16 nucleotides align to TRBD2. V shed 1 base and J 4 bases; nucleotides not matched to a gene: 12. Germline V gene lookup returns CDR1 SGDLS and CDR2 YYNGEE. The CDR3 is 20 amino acids. In DNA, the CDR3 is TGTGCCAGCAGCGTACCCGGGACTAGCGGGAGGGAAGGTTACGCAGATACGCAGTATTTT. Residues: CASSVPGTSGREGYADTQYF.

The chain carries TRBV4-3 and TRBJ2-3, with TRBD2 identical over 10 bases. V lost 3 bases and J lost 3; bases outside the gene matches: 9. CDR1 LGHNA and CDR2 YSLEER come from the germline V gene. This CDR3 is 17 amino acids long. The CDR3 region has the DNA TGCGCCAGCAGCCAGCACACCCAACTAGCGGGAACAGATACGCAGTATTTT. As protein: CASSQHTQLAGTDTQYF.

As regards this clone: Germline is not matched at one junction end, which may reflect a read error. The V call is TRBV11-1, the J call TRBJ2-7; 15 bases are a match to TRBD2. Per germline, CDR1 SGHAT and CDR2 FQDESV (reference sequence). This CDR3 has 18 residues. The CDR3 region is CASSRGLAGGPFSHEQYF. The CDR3, as DNA: TGTGCCAGCAGCCGGGGACTAGCGGGAGGACCATTCTCCCACGAGCAGTACTTC.

This clone was detected only a few times. This rearrangement joins TRBV4-1 to TRBJ1-1; 8 bases are shared with TRBD1. The CDR3 is made up of 15 amino acids. Trimming took 3 bases from V and 1 from J; bases not matched to a gene: 4. CDR1 and CDR2 (germline): MGHRA, YSYEKL. CDR3 in DNA: TGCGCCAGCAGCCAGGATGGACAGGGGAACACTGAAGCTTTCTTT. The encoded protein is CASSQDGQGNTEAFF.

V gene TRBV5-6 combines with J gene TRBJ2-7, with a weak D call TRBD1 (6 bases). With 0 bases removed from V and 2 bases from J, the gap between germline ends came to 15 bases. Germline V gene sequence: CDR1 SGHDT, CDR2 YYEEEE. The CDR3 runs to 16 residues. The CDR3 bases are TGTGCCAGCAGCTTGGTGGGGGACACCTCAACCTACGAGCAGTACTTC. It codes for CASSLVGDTSTYEQYF.

This chain uses TRBV2 with TRBJ1-2; D perhaps matches TRBD1 (5 bases). The V gene's germline CDR1 is SNHLY and CDR2 FYNNEI. Deletions cut 6 bases from V and 6 bases from J, with 20 bases between. This CDR3 is built from 15 residues. The CDR3 protein is CASRGDFQLEDGYTF. CDR3 DNA: TGTGCCAGCAGAGGGGACTTTCAATTGGAGGATGGCTACACCTTC.

CDR3 amino acids: CASSTDRGEKLFF. CDR3 coding DNA: TGTGCCAGCAGCACTGACAGGGGAGAAAAACTGTTTTTT. J is TRBJ1-4 and V is TRBV5-6, with 8 bases matching TRBD1. CDR1 is SGHDT and CDR2 is YYEEEE in the germline V gene. The CDR3 consists of 13 residues. V trimming: 4 bases; J trimming: 8 bases; junction bases outside the gene matches: 4. The variable domain in full, with the rest retrieved from reference TRBV5-6 and TRBJ1-4, is DAGVTQSPTHLIKTRGQQVTLRCSPKSGHDTVSWYQQALGQGPQFIFQYYEEEERQRGNFPDRFSGHQFPNYSSELNVNALLLGDSALYLCASSTDRGEKLFFGSGTQLSVL.

In its sample, this clone was seen once. This rearrangement joins TRBV13 to TRBJ2-7; 7 bases agree with TRBD1. V dropped 5 bases and J dropped 1; count of bases not matched to a gene: 11. The V gene's germline CDR1 is PRHDT and CDR2 FYEKMQ (reference sequence). CDR3 length: 16 residues. The CDR3 bases are TGTGCCAGCAGCGTAGAGAGCGACAGGGTGTCCTACGAGCAGTACTTC. The encoded protein is CASSVESDRVSYEQYF.

The CDR3: CASEVALNEQFF. For the CDR3, the DNA is TGCGCCAGCGAGGTGGCCCTTAATGAGCAGTTCTTC. V is TRBV10-2 and J is TRBJ2-1; D uncertain. The CDR3 is 12 residues long. V lost 8 bases to trimming and J lost 7 bases, with 12 bases between them. Germline values: CDR1 WSHSY, CDR2 SAAADI.